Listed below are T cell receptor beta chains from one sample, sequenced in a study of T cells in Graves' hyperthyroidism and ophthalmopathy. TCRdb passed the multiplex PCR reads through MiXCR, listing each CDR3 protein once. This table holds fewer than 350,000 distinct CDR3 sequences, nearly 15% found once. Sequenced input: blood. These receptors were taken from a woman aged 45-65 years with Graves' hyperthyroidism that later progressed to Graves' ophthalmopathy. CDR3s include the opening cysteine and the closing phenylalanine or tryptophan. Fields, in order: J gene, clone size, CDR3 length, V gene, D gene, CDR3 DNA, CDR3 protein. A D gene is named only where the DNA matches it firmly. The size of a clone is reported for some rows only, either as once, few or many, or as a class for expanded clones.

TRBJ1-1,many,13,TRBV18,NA,TGTGCCAGCACCTCGGAGGGAAGGACTGAAGCTTTCTTT,CASTSEGRTEAFF
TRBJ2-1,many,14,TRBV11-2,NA,TGTGCCAGCAGCTTAGGGGGACTTCTCAATGAGCAGTTCTTC,CASSLGGLLNEQFF
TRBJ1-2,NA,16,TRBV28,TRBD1,TGTGCCAGCAGTTTCCCAGGGGGGGCGATGCGCTATGGCTACACCTTC,CASSFPGGAMRYGYTF
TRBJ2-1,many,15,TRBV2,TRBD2,TGTGCCAGCAGTGAGGCCAGCGGGAGGGCCAATGAGCAGTTCTTC,CASSEASGRANEQFF
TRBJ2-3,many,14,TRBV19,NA,TGTGCCAGTAGTCCCCTCCTCCCCACAGATACGCAGTATTTT,CASSPLLPTDTQYF
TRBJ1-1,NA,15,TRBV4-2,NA,TGTGCCAGCAGCCAAGTGAGGGAGGCGCACACTGAAGCTTTCTTT,CASSQVREAHTEAFF
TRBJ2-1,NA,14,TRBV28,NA,TGTGCCAGCACTTCGGGGGCAGGGAACAATGAGCAGTTCTTC,CASTSGAGNNEQFF
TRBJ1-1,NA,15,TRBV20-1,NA,TGCAGTGCTAGCCTCCTTCGACAGGTGGGGACTGAAGCTTTCTTT,CSASLLRQVGTEAFF
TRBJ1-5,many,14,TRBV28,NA,TGTGCCAGCAGTACCAGGGTTCGCAATCAGCCCCAGCATTTT,CASSTRVRNQPQHF
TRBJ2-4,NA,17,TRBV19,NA,TGTGCCAGTAGTATAAGGCTCGGGGGTAGGACCAAAAACATTCAGTACTTC,CASSIRLGGRTKNIQYF
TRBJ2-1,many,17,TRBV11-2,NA,TGTGCCAGCAGCTTAGATCGCAACTCGGCATCCTACAATGAGCAGTTCTTC,CASSLDRNSASYNEQFF
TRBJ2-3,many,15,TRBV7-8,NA,TGTGCCAGCAGCAATAATAGAGTAGGGGAGGATACGCAGTATTTT,CASSNNRVGEDTQYF
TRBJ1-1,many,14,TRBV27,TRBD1,TGTGCCAGCAGTCCTCCGGGGACAGTCACTGAAGCTTTCTTT,CASSPPGTVTEAFF
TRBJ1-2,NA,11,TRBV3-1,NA,TGTGCCAGCATGGCATCAAAGGGCTACACCTTC,CASMASKGYTF
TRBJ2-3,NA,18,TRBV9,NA,TGTGCCAGCAGCGTATCCGTTCCGGTCAAACTCTTCACGGATACGCAGTGTTTT,CASSVSVPVKLFTDTQCF
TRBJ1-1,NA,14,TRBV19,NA,TGTGCCAGTAGTATAGATCGAGGTTACACTGAAGCTTTCTTT,CASSIDRGYTEAFF
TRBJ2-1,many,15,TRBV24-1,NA,TGTGCCACCAGTGCTGCGTCGACAGTATGGAATGAGCAGTTCTTC,CATSAASTVWNEQFF
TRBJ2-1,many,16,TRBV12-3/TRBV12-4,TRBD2,TGTGCCAGCAGTTCCCGACTAGCGGGAGGGGAAGATGAGCAGTTCTTC,CASSSRLAGGEDEQFF
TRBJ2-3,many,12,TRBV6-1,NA,TGTGCCAGCAGGCGTACGGGAGATACGCAGTATTTT,CASRRTGDTQYF
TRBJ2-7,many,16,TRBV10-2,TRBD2,TGCGCCAGCAGTGACTTTGGAGGGAGGGCCGATGTCGAGCAGTACTTC,CASSDFGGRADVEQYF
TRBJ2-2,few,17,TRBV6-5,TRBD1,TGTGCCAGCAGTACTCCCGGGACAGGGGGCCAAACCGGGGAGCTGTTTTTT,CASSTPGTGGQTGELFF
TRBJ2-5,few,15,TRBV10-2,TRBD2,TGCGCCAGCAGTGAGACGGGAGGTAGACAAGAGACCCAGTACTTC,CASSETGGRQETQYF
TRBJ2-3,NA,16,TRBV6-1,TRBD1,TGTGCCAGCAGTGCCCCCGGGACAGGGGCCACAGATACGCAGTATTTT,CASSAPGTGATDTQYF
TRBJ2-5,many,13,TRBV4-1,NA,TGCGCCAGCAGCCAAAGGGATGGAGAGACCCAGTACTTC,CASSQRDGETQYF
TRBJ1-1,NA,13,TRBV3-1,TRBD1,TGTGCCAGCAGCCCCCGACAGGGGATTGAAGCTTTCTTT,CASSPRQGIEAFF
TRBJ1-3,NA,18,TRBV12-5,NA,TGTGCTAGTGGTTTGGTACCTTGGGACCGACGCTCTGGAAACACCATATATTTT,CASGLVPWDRRSGNTIYF
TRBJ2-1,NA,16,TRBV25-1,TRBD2,TGTGCCAGCAGTAGCTCTGGACTAGCGGGAGGAGGTGAGCAGTTCTTC,CASSSSGLAGGGEQFF
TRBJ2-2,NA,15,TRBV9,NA,TGTGCCAGCAGCGTATTCCGGGGCTTAACCGGGGAGCTGTTTTTT,CASSVFRGLTGELFF
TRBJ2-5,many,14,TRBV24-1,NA,TGTGCCACCAGTGCCCAGGCGATATCGGAGACCCAGTACTTC,CATSAQAISETQYF